Sequencing of this T cell receptor (beta chain) was carried out in a study of blood T cell repertoires in COVID-19. The wider study: The United States, Italy and Spain supplied acute and convalescent COVID-19 samples. Sources were T cells, B-cell-depleted T cells, or PBMCs; the material itself was cDNA or gDNA.

Source study methods: Reference gene primer amplification gave nucleated cell count estimates. Produced via immunoSEQ multiplex PCR; TCRdb's table is partial and in-frame only. The D gene and trimming were derived from the DNA, and the V and J assignments and clone size from that table. The data hold nearly 55,000 clones, with 86% observed a single time. Germline assignment: CDR1 SGHNT and CDR2 YYREEE (reference sequence). V gave up 2 bases and J gave up 5 bases, with 13 bases separating them. CDR3 length: 14 residues. This chain links TRBV5-4 with TRBJ1-2; tentative D call: TRBD1 (6 bases). Input material: peripheral blood. The TCR comes from a man in his 70s with active COVID-19. In nucleotides, the CDR3 is TGTGCCAGCAGCTTCCAACAGGGCGTTTATGGCTACACCTTC. Protein sequence: CASSFQQGVYGYTF.